The TCR beta chain described here comes from a study of response to subunit inactivated influenza vaccine. The V end lost 0 bases, the J end lost 2 bases, and 8 bases lay between the germline ends. The CDR3 extends over 14 amino acids. Germline-derived CDR1 and CDR2 are LGHNA and YNFKEQ. Using its own MiXCR run on the RT-PCR reads, TCRdb lists one record per CDR3 protein. The table records roughly 620,000 distinct CDR3 sequences, over 9% of them present only once. This same sample was also taken into another study, of T cells expressing NK-cell markers. As that study records: 5'RACE template switching with UMIs produced the TCR beta cDNA. Serological testing identified seven of the eight sequenced donors as HCMV-seropositive and one as seronegative. The study did not resolve the HCMV specificity of expanded NKG2C+ T cell clones.

The rearrangement uses TRBV4-2 and TRBJ2-7; D is undetermined. The source of this sequence is a man over 45 who received an inactivated influenza vaccine. The sample here was PBMCs from blood, taken on the day of vaccination. CDR3 residues: CASSQETATYEQYF. DNA for the CDR3: TGTGCCAGCAGCCAAGAAACTGCTACCTACGAGCAGTACTTC.